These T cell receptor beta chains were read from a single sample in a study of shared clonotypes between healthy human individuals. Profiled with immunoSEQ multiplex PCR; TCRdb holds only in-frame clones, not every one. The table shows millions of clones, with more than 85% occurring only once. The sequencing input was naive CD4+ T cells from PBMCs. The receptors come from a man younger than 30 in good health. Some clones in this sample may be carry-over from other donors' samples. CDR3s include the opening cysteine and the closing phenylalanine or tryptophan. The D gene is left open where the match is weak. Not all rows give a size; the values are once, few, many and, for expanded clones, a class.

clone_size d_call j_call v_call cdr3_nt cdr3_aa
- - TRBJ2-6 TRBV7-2 TGTGCCAGCAGCTTAGGGTTGGGTGCCAACGTCCTGACTTTC CASSLGLGANVLTF
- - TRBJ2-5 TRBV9 TGTGCCAGCAGCGTGTTCGAGACCCAGTACTTC CASSVFETQYF
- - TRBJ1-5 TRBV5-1 TGCGCCAGCCCTGGGGACGGACAATATAGCAATCAGCCCCAGCATTTT CASPGDGQYSNQPQHF
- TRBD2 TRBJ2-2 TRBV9 TGTGCCAGCAGCGTAGGGCGACTAGCGAGGACCGGGGAGCTGTTTTTT CASSVGRLARTGELFF
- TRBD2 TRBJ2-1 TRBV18 TGTGCCAGCTCAGCAACTCCCGGGACTAGCGCCTACAATGAGCAGTTCTTC CASSATPGTSAYNEQFF
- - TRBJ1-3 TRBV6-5 TGTGCCAGCAGTTACTCGACGGGATTGGGAAACACCATATATTTT CASSYSTGLGNTIYF
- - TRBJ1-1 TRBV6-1 TGTGCCAGCCTCCGCGAGGACGAGGGGAAGGGAGCTTTCTTT CASLREDEGKGAFF
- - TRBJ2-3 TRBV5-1 TGCGCCAGCAGCCCCCGGGAGACAGATACGCAGTATTTT CASSPRETDTQYF
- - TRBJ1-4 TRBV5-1 TGCGCCAGCAGCCCGGGGGGCTCCACCAATGAAAAACTGTTTTTT CASSPGGSTNEKLFF
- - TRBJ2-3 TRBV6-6 TGTGCCAGCAGCCCCGGGGGCGGGGAGGGCACAGATACGCAGTATTTT CASSPGGGEGTDTQYF
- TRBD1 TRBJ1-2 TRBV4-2 TGTGCCAGCAGCCAAACTAAGACAGGGAACTATGGCTACACCTTC CASSQTKTGNYGYTF
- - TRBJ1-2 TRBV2 TGTGCCAGCAGCGTATTAAGGGGCTATGGCTACACCTTC CASSVLRGYGYTF
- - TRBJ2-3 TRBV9 TGTGCCAGCAGCGTAGGCCCGGGGGAAGATACGCAGTATTTT CASSVGPGEDTQYF
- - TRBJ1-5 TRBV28 TGTGCCAGCAGCCCGCGACAGTACAATCAGCCCCAGCATTTT CASSPRQYNQPQHF
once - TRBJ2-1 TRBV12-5 TGTGCTAGTGGATTGTCTGGCGGGAAACTGTTCTTC CASGLSGGKLFF
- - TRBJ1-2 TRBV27 TGTGCCAGCAGTTTATCGCAGGGTATCGGCTACACCTTC CASSLSQGIGYTF